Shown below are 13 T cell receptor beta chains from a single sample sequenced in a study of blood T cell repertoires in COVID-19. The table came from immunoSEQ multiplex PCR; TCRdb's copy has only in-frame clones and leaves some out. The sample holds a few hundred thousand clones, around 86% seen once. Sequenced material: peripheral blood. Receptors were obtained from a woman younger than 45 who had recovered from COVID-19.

The CDR3: CASSLAHQGAYNEQFF. DNA of the CDR3: TGTGCCAGCAGCTTGGCCCACCAGGGCGCCTACAATGAGCAGTTCTTC. This rearrangement joins TRBV5-6 to TRBJ2-1; the D gene is possibly TRBD1 (5 bases). Germline assignment: CDR1 SGHDT and CDR2 YYEEEE. V lost 0 bases and J lost 2, with 12 bases in between. This CDR3 spans 16 amino acids.

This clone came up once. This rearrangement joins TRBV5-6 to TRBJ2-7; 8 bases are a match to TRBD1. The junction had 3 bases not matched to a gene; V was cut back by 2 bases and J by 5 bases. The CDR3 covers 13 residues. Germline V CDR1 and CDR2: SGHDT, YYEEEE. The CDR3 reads CASSLPGGNEQYF. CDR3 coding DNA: TGTGCCAGCAGCTTACCAGGGGGCAACGAGCAGTACTTC.

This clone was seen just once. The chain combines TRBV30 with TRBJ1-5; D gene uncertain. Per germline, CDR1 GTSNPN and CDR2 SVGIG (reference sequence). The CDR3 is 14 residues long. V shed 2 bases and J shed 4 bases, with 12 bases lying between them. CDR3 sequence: CAWSSGLPNQPQHF. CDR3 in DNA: TGTGCCTGGAGTTCAGGACTGCCAAATCAGCCCCAGCATTTT.

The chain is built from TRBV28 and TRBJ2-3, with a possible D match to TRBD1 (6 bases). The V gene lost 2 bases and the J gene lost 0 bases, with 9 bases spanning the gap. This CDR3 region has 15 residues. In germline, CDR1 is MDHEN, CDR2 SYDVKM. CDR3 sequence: CASSLRDRSTDTQYF. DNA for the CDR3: TGTGCCAGCAGTTTACGTGACAGGAGCACAGATACGCAGTATTTT.

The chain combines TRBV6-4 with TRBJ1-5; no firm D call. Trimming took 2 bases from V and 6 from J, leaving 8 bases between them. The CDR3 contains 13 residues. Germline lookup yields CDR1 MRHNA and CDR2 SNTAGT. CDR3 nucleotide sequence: TGTGCCAGCAGTGACCGGGGTGGTCAGCCCCAGCATTTT. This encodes CASSDRGGQPQHF.

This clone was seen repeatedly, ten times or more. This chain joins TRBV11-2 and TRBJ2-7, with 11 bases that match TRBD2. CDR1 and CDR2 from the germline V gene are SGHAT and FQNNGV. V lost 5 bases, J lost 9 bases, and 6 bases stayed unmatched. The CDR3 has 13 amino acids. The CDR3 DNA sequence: TGTGCCAGCAGCACCGGGACTAGCGGCGGGCAGTACTTC. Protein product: CASSTGTSGGQYF.

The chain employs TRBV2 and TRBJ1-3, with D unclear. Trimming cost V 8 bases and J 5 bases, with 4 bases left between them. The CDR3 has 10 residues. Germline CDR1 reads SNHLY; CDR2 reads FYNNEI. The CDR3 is CASWRNTIYF. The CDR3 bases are TGTGCCAGCTGGCGAAACACCATATATTTT.

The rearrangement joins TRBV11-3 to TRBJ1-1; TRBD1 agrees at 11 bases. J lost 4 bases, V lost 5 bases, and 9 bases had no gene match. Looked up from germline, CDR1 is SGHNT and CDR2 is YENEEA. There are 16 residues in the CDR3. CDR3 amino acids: CASSPGTGGKSTEAFF. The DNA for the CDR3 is TGTGCCAGCAGCCCGGGGACAGGGGGGAAAAGCACTGAAGCTTTCTTT.

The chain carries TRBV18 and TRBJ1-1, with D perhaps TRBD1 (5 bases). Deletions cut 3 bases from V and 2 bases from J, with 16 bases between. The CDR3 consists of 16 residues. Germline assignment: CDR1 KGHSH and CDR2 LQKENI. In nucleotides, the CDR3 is TGTGCCAGCTCACCGGTTACAGGTATCAGAAACACTGAAGCTTTCTTT. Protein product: CASSPVTGIRNTEAFF.

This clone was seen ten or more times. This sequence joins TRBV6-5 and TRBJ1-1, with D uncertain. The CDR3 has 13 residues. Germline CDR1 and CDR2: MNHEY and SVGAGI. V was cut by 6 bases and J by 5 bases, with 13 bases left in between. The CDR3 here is CASRLGSGTEAFF. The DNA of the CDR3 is TGTGCCAGCAGGTTAGGGAGTGGAACTGAAGCTTTCTTT.

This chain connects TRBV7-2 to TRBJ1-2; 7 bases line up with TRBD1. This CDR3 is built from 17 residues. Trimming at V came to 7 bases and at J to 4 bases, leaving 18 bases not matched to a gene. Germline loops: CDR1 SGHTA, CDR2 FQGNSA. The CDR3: CASTLPRQGMVLYGYTF. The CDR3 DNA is TGTGCCAGCACCCTACCCCGACAGGGAATGGTGCTCTATGGCTACACCTTC.

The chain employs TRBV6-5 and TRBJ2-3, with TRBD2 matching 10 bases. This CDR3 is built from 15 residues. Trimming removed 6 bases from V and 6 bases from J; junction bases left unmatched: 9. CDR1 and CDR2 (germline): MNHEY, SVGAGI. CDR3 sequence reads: CASSSQRGGPDTQYF. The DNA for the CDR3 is TGTGCCAGCAGCTCCCAGCGGGGGGGCCCGGATACGCAGTATTTT.

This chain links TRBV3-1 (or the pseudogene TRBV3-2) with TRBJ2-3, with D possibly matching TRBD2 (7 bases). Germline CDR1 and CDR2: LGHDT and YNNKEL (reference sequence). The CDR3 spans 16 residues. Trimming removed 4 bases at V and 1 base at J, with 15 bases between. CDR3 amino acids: CASSRRRGGGTDTQYF. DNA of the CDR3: TGTGCCAGCAGCCGACGTAGAGGGGGGGGCACAGATACGCAGTATTTT.